The next 27 T cell receptor beta chains were all read from a single sample in a study of blood T cell repertoires in COVID-19. Profiled with immunoSEQ multiplex PCR; TCRdb holds only in-frame clones, not every one. The sample lists 250,000 to 300,000 clones; nearly 90% were seen once. Material: PBMCs or T cells enriched from blood (not recorded which). These receptor sequences come from an older woman who had recovered from COVID-19.

This rearrangement joins TRBV6-5 to TRBJ1-4; D remains ambiguous. V lost 2 bases and J 0 bases, leaving 10 bases between the germline ends. This CDR3 contains 16 residues. Germline V gives CDR1 MNHEY, CDR2 SVGAGI. The CDR3 bases are TGTGCCAGCAGTTACCAACAGTCCACAACTAATGAAAAACTGTTTTTT. This translates into CASSYQQSTTNEKLFF.

This clone was picked up one time. The V and J genes are TRBV7-9 and TRBJ1-4; D is ambiguous. Germline lookup yields CDR1 SEHNR and CDR2 FQNEAQ (reference sequence). This CDR3 contains 16 residues. Deletions cut 6 bases from V and 4 bases from J, with 18 bases between. CDR3 region: CASRTPGGVGNEKLFF. The DNA for the CDR3 is TGTGCCAGCAGAACTCCTGGTGGAGTGGGTAATGAAAAACTGTTTTTT.

This chain links TRBV11-3 with TRBJ1-5, with D possibly TRBD1 on 5 matching bases. The V and J ends lost 2 bases and 8 bases respectively, with 16 bases between them. This CDR3 is 15 amino acids long. Germline CDR1 is SGHNT and CDR2 is YENEEA. Written as DNA, the CDR3 is TGTGCCAGCAGCTTATTAGGCCCGGGGGAGAAGCCCCAGCATTTT. Translated: CASSLLGPGEKPQHF.

The rearrangement uses TRBV11-2 and TRBJ2-3, with 11 bases fitting TRBD2. Germline V gene data show CDR1 as SGHAT and CDR2 as FQNNGV. With 4 bases clipped from V and 0 bases from J, the junction kept 3 bases outside the gene matches. CDR3 length: 16 residues. CDR3 amino acids: CASSSLAGGSTDTQYF. CDR3 nucleotides: TGTGCCAGCAGCTCTTTAGCGGGAGGGAGCACAGATACGCAGTATTTT.

This chain connects TRBV19 to TRBJ1-5; D gene unclear. Trimming removed 2 bases at V and 5 bases at J, with 7 bases between. This CDR3 has 13 amino acids. Germline-derived CDR1 and CDR2 are LNHDA and SQIVND (reference sequence). The CDR3 region has the DNA TGTGCCAGTAGTATACAGCAGGATCAGCCCCAGCATTTT. The encoded protein is CASSIQQDQPQHF.

CDR3 DNA: TGTGCCAGCAGCTTAAACAGCTACTCTGGAAACACCATATATTTT. It yields the protein CASSLNSYSGNTIYF. V is TRBV7-9 and J is TRBJ1-3; no reliable D call. The CDR3 is 15 amino acids. CDR1 is SEHNR and CDR2 is FQNEAQ in the germline V gene (reference sequence). Trimming removed 2 bases at V and 0 bases at J, with 8 bases between.

The chain combines TRBV5-6 with TRBJ2-6, with D unclear. CDR1 and CDR2 (germline): SGHDT, YYEEEE. This CDR3 is built from 15 residues. The ends were cut back, 2 bases at V and 0 bases at J, with 6 bases in the middle. The CDR3 nucleotides are TGTGCCAGCAGCTTCTCGTTCTCTGGGGCCAACGTCCTGACTTTC. Translating it yields CASSFSFSGANVLTF.

The chain employs TRBV5-1 and TRBJ2-1; a weak D match, TRBD2 (5 bases). CDR1 is SGHRS and CDR2 is YFSETQ in the germline V gene. CDR3 length equals 14 residues. Between the trimmed V and J ends, which lost 9 bases and 0 bases, there was a span of 13 bases. The CDR3 sequence: CATRREFSYNEQFF. In nucleotides, the CDR3 is TGCGCCACCCGAAGGGAGTTCTCCTACAATGAGCAGTTCTTC.

This chain connects TRBV11-2 to TRBJ2-1; 11 positions match TRBD2. CDR3 size: 16 residues. After removal of 1 base from V and 5 bases from J, the junction contained 4 bases not matched to a gene. CDR1 and CDR2 from the germline V gene are SGHAT and FQNNGV. The chain's CDR3 is CASSLGGLAGHNEQFF. The CDR3 bases are TGTGCCAGCAGCTTAGGAGGACTAGCGGGCCACAATGAGCAGTTCTTC.

This sequence joins TRBV11-3 and TRBJ2-5; no definite D call. CDR3 length: 13 residues. Germline lookup yields CDR1 SGHNT and CDR2 YENEEA. V was clipped by 2 bases and J by 5 bases, with 9 bases between them. The CDR3 sequence is CASSLLGLETQYF. CDR3 in DNA: TGTGCCAGCAGCTTACTAGGCCTCGAGACCCAGTACTTC.

This clone appeared a single time. In DNA form, the CDR3 reads TGTGCCAGCAGCTTACAGGCCGTCCTCAATGAGCAGTTCTTC. Translated: CASSLQAVLNEQFF. The chain carries TRBV11-3 and TRBJ2-1; D is ambiguous. Trimming left V 2 bases short and J 6 bases short, with 11 bases between. The CDR3 spans 14 residues. Germline lookup yields CDR1 SGHNT and CDR2 YENEEA.

V usage is TRBV5-1 and J usage is TRBJ1-2; perhaps TRBD1 as D (5 bases). Trimming took 3 bases from V and 4 from J, leaving 19 bases between them. The CDR3 runs 16 residues. Germline values: CDR1 SGHRS, CDR2 YFSETQ. CDR3 loop: CASSSGGGPGGYGYTF. The CDR3 DNA is TGCGCCAGCAGCTCGGGCGGGGGTCCCGGGGGCTATGGCTACACCTTC. Based on the CDR3 plus reference TRBV5-1 and TRBJ1-2, the full variable domain is KAGVTQTPRYLIKTRGQQVTLSCSPISGHRSVSWYQQTPGQGLQFLFEYFSETQRNKGNFPGRFSGRQFSNSRSEMNVSTLELGDSALYLCASSSGGGPGGYGYTFGSGTRLTVV.

Only a few counts were recorded for this clone. The gene calls are TRBV15 and TRBJ1-5; D ambiguous. The CDR3 sequence is 12 residues long. Trimming stripped 6 bases from V and 2 bases from J, with 5 bases between. The germline gives CDR1 LNHNV, CDR2 YYDKDF (reference sequence). This CDR3 reads CATREGNQPQHF. CDR3 bases: TGTGCCACCAGGGAGGGCAATCAGCCCCAGCATTTT.

In this sample, this clone turned up a few times. The chain links TRBV11-2 to TRBJ1-4; D uncertain. Germline values: CDR1 SGHAT, CDR2 FQNNGV. V was pared by 1 base and J by 8 bases, with 14 bases between. The CDR3 spans 15 residues. The CDR3: CASSLVSGRWEKLFF. DNA of the CDR3: TGTGCCAGCAGCTTAGTATCGGGGAGATGGGAAAAACTGTTTTTT.

V and J are TRBV11-2 and TRBJ2-4, with 10 bases aligning to TRBD1. The CDR3 spans 18 residues. Per germline, CDR1 SGHAT and CDR2 FQNNGV. V was pared by 0 bases and J by 2 bases, with 7 bases of the junction left unmatched. The CDR3 here is CASSLDRGTGASKNIQYF. The CDR3 coding sequence is TGTGCCAGCAGCTTAGATCGCGGGACAGGGGCTTCCAAAAACATTCAGTACTTC.

V gene TRBV28 combines with J gene TRBJ1-1; D gene uncertain. Trimming removed 7 bases at V and 7 bases at J, with 10 bases between. This CDR3 is 11 amino acids long. Germline V gene lookup returns CDR1 MDHEN and CDR2 SYDVKM. DNA for the CDR3: TGTGCCAGCACTCAGACAATTGAAGCTTTCTTT. Translating it yields CASTQTIEAFF.

This chain links TRBV12-3 or TRBV12-4 with TRBJ1-2; possible D gene TRBD1, 5 bases. Trimming stripped 6 bases from V and 3 bases from J, with 8 bases between. This CDR3 region has 12 residues. CDR3 sequence (DNA): TGTGCCAGCAGCCCGACAGACTATGGCTACACCTTC. Protein: CASSPTDYGYTF.

The chain joins TRBV27 to TRBJ1-5, with D hard to call. Germline CDR1 and CDR2: MNHEY and SMNVEV (reference sequence). V was pared by 9 bases and J by 0 bases, with 15 bases between. The CDR3 extends over 15 amino acids. As DNA, the CDR3 is TGTGCCAGACTCGCGGCCGAGAGTAGCAATCAGCCCCAGCATTTT. Amino acids: CARLAAESSNQPQHF.

This clone was counted between two and nine times. CDR3 amino acids: CASSFDRLPEKLFF. In DNA, the CDR3 is TGTGCCAGCAGCTTCGACAGGCTCCCAGAAAAACTGTTTTTT. The genes are TRBV5-5 and TRBJ1-4, with D tentatively TRBD1 (6 bases). Trimming took off 2 bases at V and 8 bases at J, with 13 bases between the two ends. Germline values: CDR1 SGHKS, CDR2 YYEKEE (reference sequence). The CDR3 totals 14 residues.

The V gene is TRBV4-1, the J gene TRBJ2-1, with D possibly being TRBD2 (5 bases). V was trimmed by 2 bases and J by 0 bases, leaving 8 bases between them. The CDR3 has 15 residues. Germline V gene sequence: CDR1 MGHRA, CDR2 YSYEKL. CDR3 sequence: CASSQMGSSYNEQFF. CDR3 bases: TGCGCCAGCAGCCAAATGGGGAGCTCCTACAATGAGCAGTTCTTC.

CDR3 loop: CASSRQGQQKLFF. The DNA of the CDR3 is TGTGCCAGCTCACGACAGGGGCAGCAAAAACTGTTTTTT. This rearrangement joins TRBV18 to TRBJ1-4; TRBD1 matches 8 bases. Germline V CDR1 and CDR2: KGHSH, LQKENI. CDR3 length equals 13 residues. The junction had 4 bases not matched to a gene; V was cut back by 4 bases and J by 9 bases.

V and J are TRBV3-1 (or the pseudogene TRBV3-2) and TRBJ1-2, with 10 bases aligning to TRBD1. Trimming removed 1 base from V and 7 bases from J; junction bases left unmatched: 3. The CDR3 contains 14 residues. Germline-derived CDR1 and CDR2 are LGHDT and YNNKEL (reference sequence). The CDR3 DNA follows: TGTGCCAGCAGCCAAGGACAGGGGGCGGGTGGCTACACCTTC. This codes for CASSQGQGAGGYTF.

The chain joins TRBV9 to TRBJ2-3; 8 bases line up with TRBD2. CDR3 length equals 16 residues. Unmatched junction bases numbered 6, after V lost 0 bases and J lost 3 bases. Per germline, CDR1 SGDLS and CDR2 YYNGEE. The CDR3 loop reads CASSVGTGGRTDTQYF. Written as DNA, the CDR3 is TGTGCCAGCAGCGTAGGTACGGGGGGGAGAACAGATACGCAGTATTTT.

Turning to this clone: Other DNA sequences within the sample encode an identical CDR3. This sequence joins TRBV28 and TRBJ2-1; 8 bases are a match to TRBD2. V trimming: 2 bases; J trimming: 4 bases; junction bases outside the gene matches: 4. Germline V CDR1 and CDR2: MDHEN, SYDVKM. The CDR3 is 15 residues long. CDR3 nucleotides: TGTGCCAGCAGTTTAACTAGCGGTTCTTACAATGAGCAGTTCTTC. Its translation: CASSLTSGSYNEQFF. The whole variable domain, filled in from reference TRBV28 and TRBJ2-1, reads DVKVTQSSRYLVKRTGEKVFLECVQDMDHENMFWYRQDPGLGLRLIYFSYDVKMKEKGDIPEGYSVSREKKERFSLILESASTNQTSMYLCASSLTSGSYNEQFFGPGTRLTVL.

This clone showed up just once. The V gene is TRBV7-8, the J gene TRBJ2-2; D remains unclear. Germline-derived CDR1 and CDR2 are SGHVS and FQNEAQ. CDR3 size: 13 residues. With 3 bases removed from V and 4 bases from J, the gap between germline ends came to 6 bases. The CDR3 reads CASSFSRTGELFF. The CDR3 DNA sequence: TGTGCCAGCAGCTTTTCTCGCACCGGGGAGCTGTTTTTT.

This clone was detected once. The V and J genes are TRBV6-1 and TRBJ2-1; D is perhaps TRBD2 (5 bases). This CDR3 region has 15 residues. Trimming took 2 bases from V and 2 from J, leaving 10 bases between them. Germline CDR1 and CDR2: MNHNS and SASEGT. CDR3 DNA: TGTGCCAGCAGTGAATGGCTAGCCCCCTACAATGAGCAGTTCTTC. Protein sequence: CASSEWLAPYNEQFF.

V and J are TRBV27 and TRBJ2-1; a weak D match, TRBD2 (5 bases). This CDR3 spans 16 amino acids. Germline V gene data show CDR1 as MNHEY and CDR2 as SMNVEV (reference sequence). Between the trimmed V and J ends, which lost 1 base and 4 bases, there was a span of 14 bases. The CDR3 bases are TGTGCCAGCAGTTTATTCCTAGACGGACTTTACAATGAGCAGTTCTTC. This gives the protein CASSLFLDGLYNEQFF.